What follows are 17 T cell receptor beta chains derived from one specimen sequenced in a study of ipilimumab plus nivolumab after autologous stem cell transplantation. Assay: immunoSEQ multiplex PCR; the TCRdb copy retains only in-frame clones and omits some. The table lists roughly 86,000 clones, over 80% of them singletons, with 2.2% in the top ten. The source material was PBMCs, sampled in a trial of ipilimumab plus nivolumab as post-transplant consolidation. Receptor source: a male donor with diffuse large B-cell lymphoma.

V usage is TRBV9 and J usage is TRBJ2-2; D ambiguous. The V end lost 7 bases, the J end lost 5 bases, and 12 bases lay between the germline ends. Germline loops: CDR1 SGDLS, CDR2 YYNGEE. This CDR3 region has 13 residues. The CDR3 reads CASAERLTGELFF. CDR3 sequence (DNA): TGTGCCAGCGCCGAGAGGTTAACCGGGGAGCTGTTTTTT.

The chain uses TRBV19 and TRBJ1-1, with 9 bases matching TRBD1. Trimming took 7 bases from V and 0 from J; bases not matched to a gene: 9. The CDR3 runs to 16 residues. Germline assignment: CDR1 LNHDA and CDR2 SQIVND (reference sequence). CDR3 coding DNA: TGTGCCAGTACCCTGCGAGGGGACAGGGTGAACACTGAAGCTTTCTTT. It yields the protein CASTLRGDRVNTEAFF.

This clone was counted a single time. In the same sample, other DNA sequences code for this CDR3. The chain links TRBV15 to TRBJ1-4; TRBD1 matches 7 bases. The CDR3 is 14 amino acids. Trimming removed 0 bases from V and 7 bases from J; junction bases left unmatched: 2. The germline V gene has CDR1 LNHNV and CDR2 YYDKDF (reference sequence). CDR3 loop: CATSRDRGAEKLFF. The DNA for the CDR3 is TGTGCCACCAGCAGAGACAGGGGGGCTGAAAAACTGTTTTTT.

The rearrangement uses TRBV5-1 and TRBJ2-2; the D is unclear. V lost 0 bases and J lost 5, with 11 bases in between. The germline gives CDR1 SGHRS, CDR2 YFSETQ. CDR3 size: 15 residues. DNA for the CDR3: TGCGCCAGCAGCTTGGAGACACAAACGACCGGGGAGCTGTTTTTT. Translated: CASSLETQTTGELFF.

J is TRBJ2-2 and V is TRBV19, with D possibly TRBD2 on 6 matching bases. Germline CDR1 is LNHDA and CDR2 is SQIVND (reference sequence). The CDR3 contains 15 residues. Trimming stripped 3 bases from V and 3 bases from J, with 11 bases between. The CDR3 nucleotides are TGTGCCAGTAGTATCCGGCGGGGCTACACCGGGGAGCTGTTTTTT. This sequence encodes CASSIRRGYTGELFF.

This clone was picked up many times. V gene TRBV7-9 combines with J gene TRBJ1-6, with TRBD1 matching 8 bases. The V and J ends lost 6 bases and 6 bases, in that order; junction bases with no gene match: 7. The CDR3 is 15 amino acids. Germline V lookup: CDR1 SEHNR, CDR2 FQNEAQ (reference sequence). The CDR3 nucleotides are TGTGCCAGCAGGTCGGGCACAGGGGGTAATTCACCCCTCCACTTT. Its protein product is CASRSGTGGNSPLHF.

This chain uses TRBV7-3 with TRBJ1-2; possibly TRBD1 for D (5 bases). This CDR3 has 15 amino acids. The germline V gene encodes CDR1 SGHTA and CDR2 FQGTGA. Trimming left V 2 bases short and J 5 bases short, with 15 bases between. The chain's CDR3 is CASSLGGAGRYGYTF. The CDR3 DNA sequence: TGTGCCAGCAGCTTAGGCGGGGCGGGAAGATATGGCTACACCTTC.

The CDR3 reads CASSAGLGGQYTQYF. Here the CDR3 DNA reads TGTGCCAGCAGTGCAGGTCTAGGGGGACAGTATACGCAGTATTTT. This rearrangement joins TRBV6-1 to TRBJ2-3; 7 positions match TRBD1. Losses at the gene ends were 4 bases for V and 7 bases for J; bases not matched to a gene: 11. Looked up from germline, CDR1 is MNHNS and CDR2 is SASEGT. This CDR3 is built from 15 residues.

This chain links TRBV5-1 with TRBJ1-5; D unclear. This CDR3 spans 13 amino acids. Deletions cut 0 bases from V and 3 bases from J, with 4 bases between. The germline gives CDR1 SGHRS, CDR2 YFSETQ. The CDR3 nucleotides are TGCGCCAGCAGCTTGGGACCCAATCAGCCCCAGCATTTT. It yields the protein CASSLGPNQPQHF.

This clone was observed once. The chain combines TRBV5-4 with TRBJ2-5; D remains unclear. Per germline, CDR1 SGHNT and CDR2 YYREEE (reference sequence). Trimming left V 0 bases short and J 1 base short, with 10 bases between. The CDR3 contains 15 residues. The CDR3 DNA follows: TGTGCCAGCAGCTTGGCCAGTGGAGTCCAAGAGACCCAGTACTTC. Translating gives CASSLASGVQETQYF. The whole variable domain, filled in from reference TRBV5-4 and TRBJ2-5, reads ETGVTQSPTHLIKTRGQQVTLRCSSQSGHNTVSWYQQALGQGPQFIFQYYREEENGRGNFPPRFSGLQFPNYSSELNVNALELDDSALYLCASSLASGVQETQYFGPGTRLLVL.

The rearrangement joins TRBV11-2 to TRBJ1-2; D is uncertain. Deletions cut 0 bases from V and 10 bases from J, with 12 bases between. The V gene's germline CDR1 is SGHAT and CDR2 FQNNGV. The CDR3 runs to 13 residues. The CDR3: CASSLDRQQNYTF. CDR3 DNA: TGTGCCAGCAGCTTAGATAGGCAGCAGAACTACACCTTC.

The genes are TRBV7-9 and TRBJ1-1; D not resolved. Germline CDR1 and CDR2: SEHNR and FQNEAQ (reference sequence). The CDR3 runs to 15 residues. With 0 bases removed from V and 1 base from J, the gap between germline ends came to 9 bases. The CDR3 sequence: CASSLAPERNTEAFF. The CDR3 nucleotides read TGTGCCAGCAGCTTAGCCCCCGAGAGGAACACTGAAGCTTTCTTT.

V gene TRBV27 combines with J gene TRBJ2-2; perhaps D is TRBD1 or TRBD2 (5 bases each). Germline V CDR1 and CDR2: MNHEY, SMNVEV (reference sequence). This CDR3 contains 17 residues. Trimming took off 5 bases at V and 0 bases at J, with 16 bases between the two ends. CDR3 residues: CASSPKGPRSNTGELFF. The CDR3 region has the DNA TGTGCCAGCAGTCCAAAGGGACCGAGATCGAACACCGGGGAGCTGTTTTTT.

The CDR3 protein is CASSPGTGEETQYF. CDR3 DNA: TGTGCCAGCAGCCCCGGGACAGGGGAAGAGACCCAGTACTTC. This rearrangement joins TRBV7-2 to TRBJ2-5; 10 nucleotides line up with TRBD1. Looked up from germline, CDR1 is SGHTA and CDR2 is FQGNSA. V shed 5 bases, J shed 3 bases, and the junction held 3 bases outside the gene matches. CDR3 size: 14 residues.

The chain uses TRBV29-1 and TRBJ2-1; unclear D gene. The ends were cut back, 4 bases at V and 6 bases at J, with 4 bases in the middle. The CDR3 contains 10 residues. Germline CDR1 reads SQVTM; CDR2 reads ANQGSEA. For the CDR3, the DNA is TGCAGCGTTGGAAGCAATGAGCAGTTCTTC. This translates into CSVGSNEQFF.

J is TRBJ2-1 and V is TRBV19; 7 nucleotides align to TRBD1. In germline, CDR1 is LNHDA, CDR2 SQIVND (reference sequence). Losses at the gene ends were 7 bases for V and 6 bases for J; bases not matched to a gene: 3. CDR3 size: 12 residues. CDR3 bases: TGTGCCAGTACGAGGGGGCCCAATGAGCAGTTCTTC. It codes for CASTRGPNEQFF.

The rearrangement uses TRBV7-2 and TRBJ2-7; D unclear. The CDR3 length is 14 residues. Germline CDR1 and CDR2: SGHTA and FQGNSA. The V end lost 1 base, the J end lost 3 bases, and 10 bases lay between the germline ends. The CDR3 sequence: CASSLDPGHYEQYF. CDR3 sequence (DNA): TGTGCCAGCAGCTTAGATCCAGGTCACTACGAGCAGTACTTC.